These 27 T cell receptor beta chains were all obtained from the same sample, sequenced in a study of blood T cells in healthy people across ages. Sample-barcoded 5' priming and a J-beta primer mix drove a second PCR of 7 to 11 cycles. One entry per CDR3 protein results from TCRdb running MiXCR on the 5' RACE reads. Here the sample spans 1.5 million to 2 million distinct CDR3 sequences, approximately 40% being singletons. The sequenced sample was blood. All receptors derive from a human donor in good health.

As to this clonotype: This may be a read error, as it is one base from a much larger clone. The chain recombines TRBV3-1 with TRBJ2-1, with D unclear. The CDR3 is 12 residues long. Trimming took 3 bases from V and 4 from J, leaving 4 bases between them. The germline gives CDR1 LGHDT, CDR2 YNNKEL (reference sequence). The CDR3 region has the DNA TGTGCCAGCAGCCACCAATACAATGAGCAGTTCTTC. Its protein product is CASSHQYNEQFF.

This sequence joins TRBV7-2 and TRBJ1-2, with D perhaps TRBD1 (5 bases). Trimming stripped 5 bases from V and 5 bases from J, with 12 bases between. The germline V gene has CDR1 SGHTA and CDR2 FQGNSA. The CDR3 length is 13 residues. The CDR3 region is CASSPAGPYGYTF. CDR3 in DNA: TGTGCCAGCAGCCCGGCGGGGCCTTATGGCTACACCTTC.

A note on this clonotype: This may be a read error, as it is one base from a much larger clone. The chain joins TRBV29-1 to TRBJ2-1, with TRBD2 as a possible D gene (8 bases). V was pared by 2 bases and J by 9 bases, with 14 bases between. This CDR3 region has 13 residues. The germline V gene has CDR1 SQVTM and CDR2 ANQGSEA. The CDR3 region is CSVETAGDSEQFF. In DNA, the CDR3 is TGCAGCGTTGAAACAGCGGGGGACAGTGAGCAGTTCTTC.

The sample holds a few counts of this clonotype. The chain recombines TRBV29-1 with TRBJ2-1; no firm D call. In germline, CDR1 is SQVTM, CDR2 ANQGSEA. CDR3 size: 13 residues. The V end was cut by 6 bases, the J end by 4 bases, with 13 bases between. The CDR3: CSVLLPDYNEQFF. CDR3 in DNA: TGCAGCGTACTCCTACCAGATTACAATGAGCAGTTCTTC.

The CDR3 DNA sequence: TGCGCCAGCAGCTTGGTCCGCCAGCCGTCTTACGAGCAGTACTTC. Residues: CASSLVRQPSYEQYF. The V gene is TRBV5-1, the J gene TRBJ2-5, with D unresolved. The DNA end is more similar to TRBJ2-7, so the J call may be wrong. Germline V CDR1 and CDR2: SGHRS, YFSETQ. The CDR3 totals 15 residues.

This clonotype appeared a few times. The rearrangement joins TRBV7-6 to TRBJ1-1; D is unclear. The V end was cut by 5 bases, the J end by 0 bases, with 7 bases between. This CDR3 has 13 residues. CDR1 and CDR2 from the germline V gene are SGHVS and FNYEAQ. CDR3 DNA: TGTGCCAGCAGCCACAGCATGAACACTGAAGCTTTCTTT. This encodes CASSHSMNTEAFF.

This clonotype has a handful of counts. The DNA for the CDR3 is TGCGCCAGCAGCCAGAGAAATGAAGCTTTCTTT. Residues: CASSQRNEAFF. V gene TRBV4-3 combines with J gene TRBJ1-1; D is ambiguous. The CDR3 has 11 amino acids. V was pared by 3 bases and J by 7 bases, with 6 bases between. Germline assignment: CDR1 LGHNA and CDR2 YSLEER.

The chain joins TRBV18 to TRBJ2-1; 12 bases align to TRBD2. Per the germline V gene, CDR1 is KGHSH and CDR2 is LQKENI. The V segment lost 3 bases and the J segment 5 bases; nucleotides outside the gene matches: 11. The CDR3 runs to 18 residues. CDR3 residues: CASSPRTRTSGENNEQFF. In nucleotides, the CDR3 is TGTGCCAGCTCACCTCGAACCCGGACTAGCGGGGAAAACAATGAGCAGTTCTTC.

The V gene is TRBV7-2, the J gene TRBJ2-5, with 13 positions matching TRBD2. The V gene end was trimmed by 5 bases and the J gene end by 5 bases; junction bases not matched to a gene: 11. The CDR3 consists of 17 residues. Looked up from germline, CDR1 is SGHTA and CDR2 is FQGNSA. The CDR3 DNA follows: TGTGCCAGCAGCCCGGGATTGACTAGCGGGGGGCTCGAGACCCAGTACTTC. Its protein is CASSPGLTSGGLETQYF. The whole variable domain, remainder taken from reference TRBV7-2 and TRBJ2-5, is GAGVSQSPSNKVTEKGKDVELRCDPISGHTALYWYRQSLGQGLEFLIYFQGNSAPDKSGLPSDRFSAERTGGSVSTLTIQRTQQEDSAVYLCASSPGLTSGGLETQYFGPGTRLLVL.

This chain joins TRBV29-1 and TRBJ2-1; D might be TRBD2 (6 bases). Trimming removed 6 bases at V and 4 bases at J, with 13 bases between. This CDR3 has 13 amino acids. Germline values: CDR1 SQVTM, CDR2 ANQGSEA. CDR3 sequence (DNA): TGCAGCGTCTACTTCGGGGGATACAATGAGCAGTTCTTC. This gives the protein CSVYFGGYNEQFF.

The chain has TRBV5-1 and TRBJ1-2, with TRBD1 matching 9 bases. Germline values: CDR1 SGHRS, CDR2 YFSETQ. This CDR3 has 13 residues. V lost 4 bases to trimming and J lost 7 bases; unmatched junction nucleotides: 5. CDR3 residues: CASSAGQGSGYTF. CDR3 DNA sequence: TGCGCCAGCAGCGCGGGACAGGGTAGTGGCTACACCTTC.

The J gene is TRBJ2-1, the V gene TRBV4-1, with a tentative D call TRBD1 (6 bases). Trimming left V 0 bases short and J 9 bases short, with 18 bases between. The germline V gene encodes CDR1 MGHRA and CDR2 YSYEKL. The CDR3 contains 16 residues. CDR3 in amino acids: CASSQEATGLNSEQFF. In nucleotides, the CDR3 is TGCGCCAGCAGCCAAGAAGCGACAGGCCTAAACAGTGAGCAGTTCTTC.

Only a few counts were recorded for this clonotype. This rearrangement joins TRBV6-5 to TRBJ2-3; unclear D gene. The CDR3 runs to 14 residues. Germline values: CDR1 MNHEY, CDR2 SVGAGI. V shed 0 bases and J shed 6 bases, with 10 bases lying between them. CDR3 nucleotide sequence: TGTGCCAGCAGTTACTCGAACCGCAGGGATACGCAGTATTTT. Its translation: CASSYSNRRDTQYF.

CDR3 nucleotides: TGCGCCAGCAGCCAAGGATCCGGGGCTGGGACCGGGGAGCTGTTTTTT. Residues: CASSQGSGAGTGELFF. This chain joins TRBV4-3 and TRBJ2-2; D is possibly TRBD1 or TRBD2 (5 bases each). Germline CDR1 and CDR2: LGHNA and YSLEER. CDR3 length: 16 amino acids. V was cut by 1 base and J by 5 bases, with 14 bases left in between.

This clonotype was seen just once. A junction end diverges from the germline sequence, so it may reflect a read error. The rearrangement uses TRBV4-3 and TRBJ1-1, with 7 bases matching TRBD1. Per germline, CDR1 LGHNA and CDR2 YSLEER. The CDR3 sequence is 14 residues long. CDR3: CASGQNRGNTEAFF. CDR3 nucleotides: TGCGCCAGCGGCCAGAACAGGGGTAACACTGAAGCTTTCTTT.

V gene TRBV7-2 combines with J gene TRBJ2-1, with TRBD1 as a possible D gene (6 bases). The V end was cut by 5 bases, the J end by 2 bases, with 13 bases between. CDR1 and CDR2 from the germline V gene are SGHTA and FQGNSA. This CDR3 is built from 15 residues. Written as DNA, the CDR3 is TGTGCCAGCAGCCTTTATCAGGGGACCTACAATGAGCAGTTCTTC. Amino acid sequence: CASSLYQGTYNEQFF.

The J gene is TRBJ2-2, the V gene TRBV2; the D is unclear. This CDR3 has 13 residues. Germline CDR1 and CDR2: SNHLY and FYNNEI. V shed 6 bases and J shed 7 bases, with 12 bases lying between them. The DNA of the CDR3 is TGTGCCAGCAGCTTTCTAGAAATCGGGGAGCTGTTTTTT. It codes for CASSFLEIGELFF.

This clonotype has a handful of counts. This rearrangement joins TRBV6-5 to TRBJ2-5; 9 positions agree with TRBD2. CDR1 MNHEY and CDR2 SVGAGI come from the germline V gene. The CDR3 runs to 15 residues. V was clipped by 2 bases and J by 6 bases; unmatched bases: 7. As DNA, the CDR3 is TGTGCCAGCAGTTACATGACTAGCGGCCAGCAGACCCAGTACTTC. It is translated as CASSYMTSGQQTQYF.

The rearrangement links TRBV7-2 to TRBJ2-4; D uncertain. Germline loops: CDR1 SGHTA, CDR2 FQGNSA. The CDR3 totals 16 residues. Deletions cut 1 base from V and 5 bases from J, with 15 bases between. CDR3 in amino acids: CASSLDGLPQENIQYF. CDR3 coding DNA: TGTGCCAGCAGCTTAGACGGGTTACCCCAAGAAAACATTCAGTACTTC.

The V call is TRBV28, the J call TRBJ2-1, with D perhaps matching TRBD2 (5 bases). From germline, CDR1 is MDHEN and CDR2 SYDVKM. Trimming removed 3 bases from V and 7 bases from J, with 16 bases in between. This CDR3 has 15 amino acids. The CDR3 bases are TGTGCCAGCAGTTTTGGTCGGCTAGCTTGGAATGAGCAGTTCTTC. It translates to CASSFGRLAWNEQFF.

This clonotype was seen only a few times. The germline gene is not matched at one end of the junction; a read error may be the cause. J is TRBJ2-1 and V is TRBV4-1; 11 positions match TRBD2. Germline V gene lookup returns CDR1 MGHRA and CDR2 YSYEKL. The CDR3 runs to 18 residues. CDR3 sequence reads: CASSQGGDGSGGANEQFF. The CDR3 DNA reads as TGCGCCAGCAGCCAAGGGGGGGACGGTAGCGGGGGGGCGAATGAGCAGTTCTTT.

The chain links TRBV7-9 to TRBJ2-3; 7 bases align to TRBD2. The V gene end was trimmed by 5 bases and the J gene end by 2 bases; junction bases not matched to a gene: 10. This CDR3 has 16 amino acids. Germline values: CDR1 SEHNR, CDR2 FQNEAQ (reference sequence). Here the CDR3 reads CASSPRTRLLTDTQYF. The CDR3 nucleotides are TGTGCCAGCAGCCCCCGGACTAGACTACTCACAGATACGCAGTATTTT.

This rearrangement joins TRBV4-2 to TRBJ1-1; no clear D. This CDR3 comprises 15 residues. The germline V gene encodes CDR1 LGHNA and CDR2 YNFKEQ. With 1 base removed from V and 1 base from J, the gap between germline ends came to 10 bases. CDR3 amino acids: CASSQGADWNTEAFF. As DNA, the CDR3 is TGTGCCAGCAGCCAAGGGGCGGACTGGAACACTGAAGCTTTCTTT.

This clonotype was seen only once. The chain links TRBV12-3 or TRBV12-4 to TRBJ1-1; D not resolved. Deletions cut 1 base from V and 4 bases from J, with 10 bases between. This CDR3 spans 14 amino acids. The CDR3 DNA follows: TGTGCCAGCAGTTTAGTGGTTATGAGCACTGAAGCTTTCTTT. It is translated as CASSLVVMSTEAFF.

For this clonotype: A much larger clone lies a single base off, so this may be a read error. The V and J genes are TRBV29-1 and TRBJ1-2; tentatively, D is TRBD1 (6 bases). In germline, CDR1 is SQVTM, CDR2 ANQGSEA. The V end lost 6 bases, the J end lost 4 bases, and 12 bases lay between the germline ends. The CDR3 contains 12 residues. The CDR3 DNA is TGCAGCGTCGTCGGGGGGCCCTATGGCTACACCTTC. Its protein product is CSVVGGPYGYTF. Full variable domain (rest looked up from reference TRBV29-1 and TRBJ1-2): SAVISQKPSRDICQRGTSLTIQCQVDSQVTMMFWYRQQPGQSLTLIATANQGSEATYESGFVIDKFPISRPNLTFSTLTVSNMSPEDSSIYLCSVVGGPYGYTFGSGTRLTVV.

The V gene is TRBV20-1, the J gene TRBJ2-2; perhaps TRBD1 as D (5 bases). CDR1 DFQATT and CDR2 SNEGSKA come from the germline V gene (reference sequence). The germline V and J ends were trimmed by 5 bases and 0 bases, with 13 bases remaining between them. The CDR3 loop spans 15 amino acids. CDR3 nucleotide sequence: TGCAGTGCTTTAGACAGAGTCGCGAACACCGGGGAGCTGTTTTTT. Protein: CSALDRVANTGELFF.

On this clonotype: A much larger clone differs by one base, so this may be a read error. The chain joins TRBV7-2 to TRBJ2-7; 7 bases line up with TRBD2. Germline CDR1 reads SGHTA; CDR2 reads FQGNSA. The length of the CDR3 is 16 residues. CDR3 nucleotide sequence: TGTGCCAGCGGCTTAAGGCAGGGACTAACCTCCTACGAGCAGTACTTC. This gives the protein CASGLRQGLTSYEQYF.